This T cell receptor beta chain was sequenced for a study of control samples from healthy donors and cancer patients. Clones were read by immunoSEQ multiplex PCR, and TCRdb kept only the in-frame ones, dropping some. The sample holds roughly 100,000 clones, roughly 90% seen once. The ends lost 0 bases at V and 5 bases at J; junction bases unmatched: 4. The CDR3 is 15 residues long. Germline CDR1 and CDR2: SGHTA and FQGNSA. The chain combines TRBV7-2 with TRBJ1-3; 7 nucleotides align to TRBD1. This TCR was recovered from a man aged 25 to 40 in good health. Specimen: blood. The CDR3, as DNA: TGTGCCAGCAGCTTAGCGGCACAGGGGCGAAACACCATATATTTT. Its protein product is CASSLAAQGRNTIYF. The variable domain in full, completed from reference TRBV7-2 and TRBJ1-3, reads GAGVSQSPSNKVTEKGKDVELRCDPISGHTALYWYRQSLGQGLEFLIYFQGNSAPDKSGLPSDRFSAERTGGSVSTLTIQRTQQEDSAVYLCASSLAAQGRNTIYFGEGSWLTVV.